Presented here are 17 T cell receptor beta chains from one specimen sequenced in a study of control samples from healthy donors and cancer patients. Repertoires were generated with immunoSEQ multiplex PCR, while TCRdb's copy carries only in-frame clones and drops some. The repertoire holds about 180,000 clones, with around 90% as singletons. The specimen sequenced was blood. These receptors were obtained from a man aged 25 to 40 in good health.

This clone has more than one count but fewer than ten. V usage is TRBV7-8 and J usage is TRBJ1-1; TRBD1 agrees at 7 bases. Germline CDR1 and CDR2: SGHVS and FQNEAQ. The trim removed 5 bases at V and 7 bases at J, leaving 7 bases unmatched. CDR3 length equals 13 residues. This CDR3 is CASSKDRLGEAFF. CDR3 nucleotides: TGTGCCAGCAGCAAGGACAGGTTGGGTGAAGCTTTCTTT. Full variable domain (remainder filled in from reference TRBV7-8 and TRBJ1-1): GAGVSQSPRYKVAKRGQDVALRCDPISGHVSLFWYQQALGQGPEFLTYFQNEAQLDKSGLPSDRFFAERPEGSVSTLKIQRTQQEDSAVYLCASSKDRLGEAFFGQGTRLTVV.

This clone was seen more than once but under ten times. The chain couples TRBV19 to TRBJ1-2, with D unclear. V was cut by 0 bases and J by 8 bases, with 25 bases left in between. Germline CDR1 LNHDA, CDR2 SQIVND (reference sequence). The CDR3 length is 18 residues. The CDR3 DNA is TGTGCCAGTAGTATAGATCGGCGGAGCGGCACGGGAGCGGCCGGCTACACCTTC. Protein: CASSIDRRSGTGAAGYTF.

A few counts support this clone. This chain links TRBV4-1 with TRBJ1-4; D call uncertain. V lost 1 base to trimming and J lost 8 bases, with 11 bases between them. The CDR3 has 14 residues. In germline, CDR1 is MGHRA, CDR2 YSYEKL. CDR3 nucleotide sequence: TGCGCCAGCAGCCAAGGAATCGACTTGGAAAAACTGTTTTTT. As protein: CASSQGIDLEKLFF.

The chain employs TRBV3-1 (or the pseudogene TRBV3-2) and TRBJ1-1, with 8 bases fitting TRBD1. Per the germline V gene, CDR1 is LGHDT and CDR2 is YNNKEL (reference sequence). V trimming: 4 bases; J trimming: 9 bases; junction bases outside the gene matches: 4. This CDR3 is built from 12 residues. The CDR3 coding sequence is TGTGCCAGCAGCCCCCGACAGGGGCAAGCTTTCTTT. Its translation is CASSPRQGQAFF.

This chain connects TRBV5-1 to TRBJ2-1, with TRBD1 identical over 8 bases. J lost 4 bases, V lost 4 bases, and 10 bases had no gene match. Germline assignment: CDR1 SGHRS and CDR2 YFSETQ. The CDR3 covers 16 residues. The CDR3 region has the DNA TGCGCCAGCAGCGAGCTGGGACAGGTAGCTTACAATGAGCAGTTCTTC. This gives the protein CASSELGQVAYNEQFF.

This chain uses TRBV5-1 with TRBJ1-2; 7 nucleotides align to TRBD1. The CDR3 length is 13 residues. The V segment lost 1 base and the J segment 7 bases; nucleotides outside the gene matches: 4. Germline V gene lookup returns CDR1 SGHRS and CDR2 YFSETQ. The chain's CDR3 is CASSLSGGSGYTF. Written as DNA, the CDR3 is TGCGCCAGCAGCTTGTCAGGGGGTTCTGGCTACACCTTC. The whole variable domain, filled in from reference TRBV5-1 and TRBJ1-2, reads KAGVTQTPRYLIKTRGQQVTLSCSPISGHRSVSWYQQTPGQGLQFLFEYFSETQRNKGNFPGRFSGRQFSNSRSEMNVSTLELGDSALYLCASSLSGGSGYTFGSGTRLTVV.

The chain uses TRBV5-4 and TRBJ2-2; D is undetermined. The CDR3 consists of 15 residues. V lost 1 base and J 0 bases, leaving 7 bases between the germline ends. The germline V gene has CDR1 SGHNT and CDR2 YYREEE (reference sequence). DNA for the CDR3: TGTGCCAGCAGCTTGCCTAGATCGAACACCGGGGAGCTGTTTTTT. Protein product: CASSLPRSNTGELFF.

V and J are TRBV18 and TRBJ1-4, with TRBD1 matching 12 bases. Germline V gene lookup returns CDR1 KGHSH and CDR2 LQKENI. The CDR3 runs 17 residues. J gave up 8 bases and V 0 bases, and 7 bases lay outside the gene matches. CDR3 in DNA: TGTGCCAGCTCACCACCGGGACAGGGGGCCGGCAGCGAAAAACTGTTTTTT. This translates into CASSPPGQGAGSEKLFF.

As DNA, the CDR3 is TGTGCCAGCAGCGTACTTGTGCAGAACACTGAAGCTTTCTTT. Translated, it gives CASSVLVQNTEAFF. The chain couples TRBV9 to TRBJ1-1; D is undetermined. Looked up from germline, CDR1 is SGDLS and CDR2 is YYNGEE. CDR3 size: 14 residues. V was shortened by 1 base and J by 1 base, with 8 bases between the two germline ends.

This chain links TRBV7-2 with TRBJ2-7; D is ambiguous. Trimming cost V 3 bases and J 2 bases, with 11 bases left between them. CDR3 size: 14 residues. Per germline, CDR1 SGHTA and CDR2 FQGNSA. In nucleotides, the CDR3 is TGTGCCAGCAGCTTTAGTGGAGAGACCTACGAGCAGTACTTC. Translated, it gives CASSFSGETYEQYF.

The J gene is TRBJ2-1, the V gene TRBV6-2 or TRBV6-3; TRBD2 aligns across 13 bases. The V gene's germline CDR1 is MNHEY and CDR2 SVGEGT. The CDR3 loop spans 16 amino acids. J gave up 3 bases and V 6 bases, and 5 bases lay outside the gene matches. The CDR3 sequence is CASSKLAGGNYNEQFF. DNA for the CDR3: TGTGCCAGCAGCAAACTAGCGGGAGGGAACTACAATGAGCAGTTCTTC.

The rearrangement uses TRBV6-5 and TRBJ1-2; D is unresolved. The V end was cut by 0 bases, the J end by 6 bases, with 8 bases between. CDR1 and CDR2 (germline): MNHEY, SVGAGI. The CDR3 totals 13 residues. The DNA for the CDR3 is TGTGCCAGCAGTTACTCGAATACCAATGGCTACACCTTC. It codes for CASSYSNTNGYTF.

This chain uses TRBV27 with TRBJ2-3; TRBD1 or TRBD2 may be the D gene (6 bases each). The CDR3 sequence is 15 residues long. The V gene's germline CDR1 is MNHEY and CDR2 SMNVEV (reference sequence). Trimming removed 5 bases at V and 2 bases at J, with 14 bases between. CDR3 DNA: TGTGCCAGCAGTCTCGGGGGCCCCTTCACAGATACGCAGTATTTT. Protein product: CASSLGGPFTDTQYF.

The V call is TRBV13, the J call TRBJ1-5; perhaps TRBD1 as D (5 bases). CDR3 length equals 14 residues. Germline assignment: CDR1 PRHDT and CDR2 FYEKMQ (reference sequence). Trimming pared 3 bases from V and 6 bases from J, leaving 12 bases between. The DNA for the CDR3 is TGTGCCAGCAGCTTGGGGGGATTCGGTCAGCCCCAGCATTTT. It is translated as CASSLGGFGQPQHF.

The chain links TRBV7-2 to TRBJ1-2, with TRBD1 identical over 11 bases. The CDR3 length is 15 residues. V lost 3 bases to trimming and J lost 2 bases; unmatched junction nucleotides: 2. Germline assignment: CDR1 SGHTA and CDR2 FQGNSA. The CDR3 loop reads CASSFGDRGNYGYTF. The CDR3 DNA reads TGTGCCAGCAGCTTCGGGGACAGGGGGAACTATGGCTACACCTTC. The full variable domain, completed using reference TRBV7-2 and TRBJ1-2, is GAGVSQSPSNKVTEKGKDVELRCDPISGHTALYWYRQSLGQGLEFLIYFQGNSAPDKSGLPSDRFSAERTGGSVSTLTIQRTQQEDSAVYLCASSFGDRGNYGYTFGSGTRLTVV.

The rearrangement joins TRBV4-3 to TRBJ2-3; 10 bases agree with TRBD2. The CDR3 is 15 amino acids. Germline V gene sequence: CDR1 LGHNA, CDR2 YSLEER. The junction had 3 bases not matched to a gene; V was cut back by 5 bases and J by 1 base. The chain's CDR3 is CASSSLAGGTDTQYF. CDR3 coding DNA: TGCGCCAGCAGCTCCCTAGCGGGGGGCACAGATACGCAGTATTTT.

This chain joins TRBV5-4 and TRBJ2-7; 12 nucleotides match TRBD2. V trimming: 5 bases; J trimming: 7 bases; junction bases outside the gene matches: 13. Germline V gene lookup returns CDR1 SGHNT and CDR2 YYREEE (reference sequence). CDR3 length: 16 residues. CDR3 coding DNA: TGTGCCAGCAGTCAGAGAGCTAGCGGGGGGGCGACAGAGCAGTACTTC. This codes for CASSQRASGGATEQYF. Full variable domain (rest looked up from reference TRBV5-4 and TRBJ2-7): ETGVTQSPTHLIKTRGQQVTLRCSSQSGHNTVSWYQQALGQGPQFIFQYYREEENGRGNFPPRFSGLQFPNYSSELNVNALELDDSALYLCASSQRASGGATEQYFGPGTRLTVT.